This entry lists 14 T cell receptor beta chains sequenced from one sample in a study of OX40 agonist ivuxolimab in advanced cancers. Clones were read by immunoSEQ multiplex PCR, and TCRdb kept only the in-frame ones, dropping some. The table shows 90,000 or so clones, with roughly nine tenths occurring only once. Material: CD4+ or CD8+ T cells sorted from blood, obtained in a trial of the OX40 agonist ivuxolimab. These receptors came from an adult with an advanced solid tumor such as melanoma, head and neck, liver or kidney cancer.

DNA for the CDR3: TGTGCCAGCAGTTACTCAGTAGGGCCTTACGAGCAGTACTTC. Its translation: CASSYSVGPYEQYF. The chain combines TRBV6-6 with TRBJ2-7; D call uncertain. The V end lost 0 bases, the J end lost 4 bases, and 10 bases lay between the germline ends. Germline CDR1 MNHNY, CDR2 SVGAGI (reference sequence). The CDR3 totals 14 residues.

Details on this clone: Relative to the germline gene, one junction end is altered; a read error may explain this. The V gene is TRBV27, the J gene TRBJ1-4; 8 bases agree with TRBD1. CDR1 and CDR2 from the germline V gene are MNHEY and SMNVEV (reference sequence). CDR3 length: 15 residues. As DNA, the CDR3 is TGTGCCAGCAGTTTACCTAAAAACCGGGACAGGTACCGGCTTTTT. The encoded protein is CASSLPKNRDRYRLF.

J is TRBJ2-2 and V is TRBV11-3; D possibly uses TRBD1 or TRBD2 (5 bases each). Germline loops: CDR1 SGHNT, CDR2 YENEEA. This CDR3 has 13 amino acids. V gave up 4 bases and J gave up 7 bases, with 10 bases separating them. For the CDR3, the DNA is TGTGCCAGCAGCTACCGTGGGGGCGGGGAGCTGTTTTTT. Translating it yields CASSYRGGGELFF.

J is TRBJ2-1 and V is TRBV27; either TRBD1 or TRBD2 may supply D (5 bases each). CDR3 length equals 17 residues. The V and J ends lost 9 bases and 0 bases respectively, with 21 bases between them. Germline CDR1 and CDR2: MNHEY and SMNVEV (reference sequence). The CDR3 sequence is CARGGTPGKRSYNEQFF. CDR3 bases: TGTGCCAGGGGTGGGACCCCTGGAAAGCGCTCCTACAATGAGCAGTTCTTC.

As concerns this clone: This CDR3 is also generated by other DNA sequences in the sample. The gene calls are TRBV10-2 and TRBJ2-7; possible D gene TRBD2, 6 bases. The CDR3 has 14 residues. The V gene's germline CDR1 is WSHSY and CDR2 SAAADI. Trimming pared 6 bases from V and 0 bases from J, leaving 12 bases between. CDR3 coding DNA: TGCGCCAGCAGGGGGACTCCCGTCTCCTACGAGCAGTACTTC. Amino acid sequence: CASRGTPVSYEQYF.

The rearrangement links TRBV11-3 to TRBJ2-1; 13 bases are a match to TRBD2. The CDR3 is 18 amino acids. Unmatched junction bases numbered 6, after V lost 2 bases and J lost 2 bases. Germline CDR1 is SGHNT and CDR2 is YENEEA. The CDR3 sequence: CASSLRTSGGRAYNEQFF. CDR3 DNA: TGTGCCAGCAGCTTACGGACTAGCGGGGGAAGGGCCTACAATGAGCAGTTCTTC.

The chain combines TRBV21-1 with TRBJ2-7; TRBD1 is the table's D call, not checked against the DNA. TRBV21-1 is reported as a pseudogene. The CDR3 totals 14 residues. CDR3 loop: CASSKCAREYEQYF. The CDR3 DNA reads TGTGCCAGCAGCAAATGTGCCAGGGAATACGAGCAGTACTTC.

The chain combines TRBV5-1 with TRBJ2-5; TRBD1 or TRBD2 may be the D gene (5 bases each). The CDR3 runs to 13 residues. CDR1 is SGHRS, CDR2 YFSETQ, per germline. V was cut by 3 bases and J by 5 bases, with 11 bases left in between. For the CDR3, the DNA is TGCGCCAGCAGCTCAGGGAGAGGGGAGACCCAGTACTTC. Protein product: CASSSGRGETQYF. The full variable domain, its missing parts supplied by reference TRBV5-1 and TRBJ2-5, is KAGVTQTPRYLIKTRGQQVTLSCSPISGHRSVSWYQQTPGQGLQFLFEYFSETQRNKGNFPGRFSGRQFSNSRSEMNVSTLELGDSALYLCASSSGRGETQYFGPGTRLLVL.

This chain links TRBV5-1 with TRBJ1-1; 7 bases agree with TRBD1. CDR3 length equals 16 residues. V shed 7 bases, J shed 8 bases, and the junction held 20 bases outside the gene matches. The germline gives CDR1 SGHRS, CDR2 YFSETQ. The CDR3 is CASGENTGAPRIEAFF. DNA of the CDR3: TGCGCCAGCGGGGAGAATACAGGGGCTCCTCGAATCGAAGCTTTCTTT.

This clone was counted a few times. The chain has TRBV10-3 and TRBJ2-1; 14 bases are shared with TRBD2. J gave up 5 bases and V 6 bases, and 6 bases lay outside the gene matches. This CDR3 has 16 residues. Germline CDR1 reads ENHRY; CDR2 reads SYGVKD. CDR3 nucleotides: TGTGCCATCAGAGGGACTAGCGGGAGATCGAACAATGAGCAGTTCTTC. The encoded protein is CAIRGTSGRSNNEQFF.

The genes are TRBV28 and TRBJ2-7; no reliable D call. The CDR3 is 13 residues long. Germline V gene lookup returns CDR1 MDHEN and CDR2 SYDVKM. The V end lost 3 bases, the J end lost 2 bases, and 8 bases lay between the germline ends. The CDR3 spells CASSFLGPYEQYF. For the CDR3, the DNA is TGTGCCAGCAGTTTCCTGGGTCCCTACGAGCAGTACTTC.

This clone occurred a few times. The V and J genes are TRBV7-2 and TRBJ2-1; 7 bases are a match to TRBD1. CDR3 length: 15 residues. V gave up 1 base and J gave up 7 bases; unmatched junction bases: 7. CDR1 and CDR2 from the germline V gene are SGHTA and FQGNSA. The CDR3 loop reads CASSLVATQGNEQFF. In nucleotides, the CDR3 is TGTGCCAGCAGCTTAGTAGCGACACAGGGGAATGAGCAGTTCTTC.

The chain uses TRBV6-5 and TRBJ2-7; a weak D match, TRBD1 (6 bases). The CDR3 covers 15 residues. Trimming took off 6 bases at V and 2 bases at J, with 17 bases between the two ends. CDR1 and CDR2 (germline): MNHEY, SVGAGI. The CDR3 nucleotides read TGTGCCAGCAGCTATACGGACAGAAGACCCTACGAGCAGTACTTC. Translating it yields CASSYTDRRPYEQYF.

Here the CDR3 DNA reads TGTGCCTGGAGTGTGACAGGGGGCACAGATACGCAGTATTTT. Translating gives CAWSVTGGTDTQYF. The chain couples TRBV30 to TRBJ2-3; 8 bases match TRBD1. The CDR3 covers 14 residues. CDR1 is GTSNPN and CDR2 is SVGIG in the germline V gene (reference sequence). V shed 0 bases, J shed 1 base, and the junction held 0 bases outside the gene matches.